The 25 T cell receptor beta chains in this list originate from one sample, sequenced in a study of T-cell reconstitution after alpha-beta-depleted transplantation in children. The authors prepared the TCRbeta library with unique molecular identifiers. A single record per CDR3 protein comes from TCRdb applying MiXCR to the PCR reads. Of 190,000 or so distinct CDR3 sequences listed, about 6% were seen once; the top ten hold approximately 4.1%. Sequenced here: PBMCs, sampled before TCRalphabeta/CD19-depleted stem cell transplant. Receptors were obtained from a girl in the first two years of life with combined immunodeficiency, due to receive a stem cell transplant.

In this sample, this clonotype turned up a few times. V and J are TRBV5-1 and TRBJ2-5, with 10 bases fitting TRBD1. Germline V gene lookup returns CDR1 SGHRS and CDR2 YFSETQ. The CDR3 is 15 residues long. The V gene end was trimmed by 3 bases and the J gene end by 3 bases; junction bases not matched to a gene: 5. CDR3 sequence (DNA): TGCGCCAGCAGCTGGACCGGGACAGGGGAAGAGACCCAGTACTTC. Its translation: CASSWTGTGEETQYF.

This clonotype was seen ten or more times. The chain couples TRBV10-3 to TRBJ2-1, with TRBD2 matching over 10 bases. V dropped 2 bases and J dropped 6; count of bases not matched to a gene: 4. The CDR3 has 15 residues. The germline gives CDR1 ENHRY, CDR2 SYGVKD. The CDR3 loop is CAISERSGRVNEQFF. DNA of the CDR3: TGTGCCATCAGTGAGAGGAGCGGGAGGGTCAATGAGCAGTTCTTC.

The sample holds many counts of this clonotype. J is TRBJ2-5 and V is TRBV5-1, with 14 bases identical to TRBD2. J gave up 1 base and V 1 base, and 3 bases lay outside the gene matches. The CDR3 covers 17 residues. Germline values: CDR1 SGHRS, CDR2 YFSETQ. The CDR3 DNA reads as TGCGCCAGCAGCTTGCGGACTAGCGGGGGGCTCCAAGAGACCCAGTACTTC. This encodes CASSLRTSGGLQETQYF. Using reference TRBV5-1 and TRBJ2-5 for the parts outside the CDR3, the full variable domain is KAGVTQTPRYLIKTRGQQVTLSCSPISGHRSVSWYQQTPGQGLQFLFEYFSETQRNKGNFPGRFSGRQFSNSRSEMNVSTLELGDSALYLCASSLRTSGGLQETQYFGPGTRLLVL.

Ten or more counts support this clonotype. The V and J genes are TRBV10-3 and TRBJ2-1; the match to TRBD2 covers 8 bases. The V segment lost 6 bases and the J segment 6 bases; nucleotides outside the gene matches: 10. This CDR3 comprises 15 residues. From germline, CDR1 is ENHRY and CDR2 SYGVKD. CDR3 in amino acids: CAISLTSEWGNEQFF. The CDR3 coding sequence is TGTGCCATCAGCCTGACTAGCGAGTGGGGCAATGAGCAGTTCTTC.

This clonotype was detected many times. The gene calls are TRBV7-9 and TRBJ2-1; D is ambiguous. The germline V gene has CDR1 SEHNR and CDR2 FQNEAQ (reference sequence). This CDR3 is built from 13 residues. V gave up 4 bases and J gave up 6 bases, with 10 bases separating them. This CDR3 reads CASSSTRVNEQFF. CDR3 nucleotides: TGTGCCAGCAGCTCTACCCGAGTCAATGAGCAGTTCTTC.

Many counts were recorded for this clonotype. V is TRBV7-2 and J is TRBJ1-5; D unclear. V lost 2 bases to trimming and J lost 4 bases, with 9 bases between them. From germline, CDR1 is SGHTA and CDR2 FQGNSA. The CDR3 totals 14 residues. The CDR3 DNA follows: TGTGCCAGCAGCTTACCCGCGTGGAATCAGCCCCAGCATTTT. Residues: CASSLPAWNQPQHF. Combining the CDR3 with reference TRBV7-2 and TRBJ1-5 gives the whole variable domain GAGVSQSPSNKVTEKGKDVELRCDPISGHTALYWYRQSLGQGLEFLIYFQGNSAPDKSGLPSDRFSAERTGGSVSTLTIQRTQQEDSAVYLCASSLPAWNQPQHFGDGTRLSIL.

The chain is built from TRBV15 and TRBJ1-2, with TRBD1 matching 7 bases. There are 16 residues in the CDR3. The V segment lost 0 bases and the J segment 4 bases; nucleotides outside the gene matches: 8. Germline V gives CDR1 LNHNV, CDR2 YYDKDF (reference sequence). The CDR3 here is CATSRDIQGRFYGYTF. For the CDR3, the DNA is TGTGCCACCAGCAGAGATATACAGGGGCGTTTCTATGGCTACACCTTC.

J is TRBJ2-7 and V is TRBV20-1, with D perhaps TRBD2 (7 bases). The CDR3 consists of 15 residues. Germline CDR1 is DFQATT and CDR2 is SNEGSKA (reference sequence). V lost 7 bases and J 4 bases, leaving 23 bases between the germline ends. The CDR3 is CSVQLGGGADYEQYF. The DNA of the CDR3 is TGCAGTGTTCAGCTCGGAGGGGGGGCTGATTACGAGCAGTACTTC.

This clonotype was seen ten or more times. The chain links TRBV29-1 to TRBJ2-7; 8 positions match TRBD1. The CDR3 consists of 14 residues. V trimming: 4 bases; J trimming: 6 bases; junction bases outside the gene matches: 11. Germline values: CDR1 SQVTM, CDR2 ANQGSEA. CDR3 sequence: CSVGLLDRGGEQYF. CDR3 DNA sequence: TGCAGCGTTGGGCTCCTCGACAGGGGTGGCGAGCAGTACTTC.

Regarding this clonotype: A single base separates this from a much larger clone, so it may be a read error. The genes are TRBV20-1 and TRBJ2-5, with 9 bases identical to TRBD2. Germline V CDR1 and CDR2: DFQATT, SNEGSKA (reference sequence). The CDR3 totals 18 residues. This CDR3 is CCARDLRSGGLLGETQYF. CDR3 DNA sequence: TGCTGTGCTAGAGATCTCAGAAGCGGGGGGCTCCTAGGAGAGACCCAGTACTTC.

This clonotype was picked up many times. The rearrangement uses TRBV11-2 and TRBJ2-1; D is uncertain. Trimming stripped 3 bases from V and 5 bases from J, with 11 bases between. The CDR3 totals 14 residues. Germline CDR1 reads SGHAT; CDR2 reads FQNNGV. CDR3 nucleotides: TGTGCCAGCAGCTTCGCCGGTGCAGACAATGAGCAGTTCTTC. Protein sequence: CASSFAGADNEQFF.

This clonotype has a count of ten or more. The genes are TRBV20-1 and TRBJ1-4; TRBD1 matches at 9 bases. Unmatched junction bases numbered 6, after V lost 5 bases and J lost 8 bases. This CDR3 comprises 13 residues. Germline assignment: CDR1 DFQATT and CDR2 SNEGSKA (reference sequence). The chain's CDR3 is CSAPGTGLEKLFF. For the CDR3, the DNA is TGCAGTGCTCCCGGGACAGGGCTGGAAAAACTGTTTTTT.

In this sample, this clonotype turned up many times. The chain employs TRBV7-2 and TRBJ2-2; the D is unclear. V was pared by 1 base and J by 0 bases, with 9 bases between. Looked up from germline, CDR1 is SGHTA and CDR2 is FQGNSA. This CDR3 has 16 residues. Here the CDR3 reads CASSLDISANTGELFF. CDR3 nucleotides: TGTGCCAGCAGCTTAGACATATCAGCGAACACCGGGGAGCTGTTTTTT.

The CDR3 is CASSQATVGETQYF. The CDR3 region has the DNA TGCGCCAGCAGCCAAGCCACGGTCGGAGAGACCCAGTACTTC. The gene calls are TRBV4-1 and TRBJ2-5; D is undetermined. Trimming pared 1 base from V and 4 bases from J, leaving 10 bases between. Germline CDR1 reads MGHRA; CDR2 reads YSYEKL. The CDR3 spans 14 residues.

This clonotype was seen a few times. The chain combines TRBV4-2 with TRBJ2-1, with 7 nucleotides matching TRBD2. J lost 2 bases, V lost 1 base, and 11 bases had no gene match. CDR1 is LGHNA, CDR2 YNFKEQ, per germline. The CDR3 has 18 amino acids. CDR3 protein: CASSQVNFGGGPYNEQFF. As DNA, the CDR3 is TGTGCCAGCAGCCAAGTAAATTTCGGCGGGGGACCCTACAATGAGCAGTTCTTC.

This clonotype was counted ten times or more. Here the CDR3 reads CASTRVDTQYF. Written as DNA, the CDR3 is TGTGCCAGCACCCGAGTGGATACGCAGTATTTT. V and J are TRBV7-2 and TRBJ2-3; no clear D. From germline, CDR1 is SGHTA and CDR2 FQGNSA. Trimming shortened V by 7 bases and J by 6 bases, and 8 bases separated the two germline ends. This CDR3 is 11 amino acids long.

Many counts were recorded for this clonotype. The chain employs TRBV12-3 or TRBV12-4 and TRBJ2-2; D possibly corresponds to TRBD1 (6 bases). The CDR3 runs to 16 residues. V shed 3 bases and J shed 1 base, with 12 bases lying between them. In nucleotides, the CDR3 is TGTGCCAGCAGTTTTCGTGACAGGTGGAACACCGGGGAGCTGTTTTTT. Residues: CASSFRDRWNTGELFF.

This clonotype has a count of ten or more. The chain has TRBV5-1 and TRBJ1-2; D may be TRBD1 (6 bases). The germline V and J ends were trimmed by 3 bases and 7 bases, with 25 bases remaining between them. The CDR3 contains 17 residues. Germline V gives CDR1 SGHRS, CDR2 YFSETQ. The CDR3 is CASSSDTGGTFHFGYTF. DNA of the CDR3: TGCGCCAGCAGCTCCGACACCGGGGGGACATTTCATTTTGGCTACACCTTC.

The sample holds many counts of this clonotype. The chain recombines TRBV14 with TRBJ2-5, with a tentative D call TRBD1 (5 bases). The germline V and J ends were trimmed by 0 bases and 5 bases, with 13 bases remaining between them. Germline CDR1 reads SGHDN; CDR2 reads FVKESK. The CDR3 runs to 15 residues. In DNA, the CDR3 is TGTGCCAGCAGCCAAGAGACAGCCCCTTGGGAGACCCAGTACTTC. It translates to CASSQETAPWETQYF.

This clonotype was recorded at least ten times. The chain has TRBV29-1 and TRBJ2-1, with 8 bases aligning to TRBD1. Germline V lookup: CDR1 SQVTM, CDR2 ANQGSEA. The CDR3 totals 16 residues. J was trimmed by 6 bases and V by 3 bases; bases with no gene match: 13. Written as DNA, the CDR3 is TGCAGCGTTGATCCCGTGTGGGACAGGCGCACCAATGAGCAGTTCTTC. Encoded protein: CSVDPVWDRRTNEQFF.

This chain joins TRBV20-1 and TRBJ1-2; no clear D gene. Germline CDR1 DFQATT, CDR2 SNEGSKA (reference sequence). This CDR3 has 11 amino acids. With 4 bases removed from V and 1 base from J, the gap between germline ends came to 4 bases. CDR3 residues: CSAKYNYGYTF. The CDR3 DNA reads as TGCAGTGCTAAATATAACTATGGCTACACCTTC.

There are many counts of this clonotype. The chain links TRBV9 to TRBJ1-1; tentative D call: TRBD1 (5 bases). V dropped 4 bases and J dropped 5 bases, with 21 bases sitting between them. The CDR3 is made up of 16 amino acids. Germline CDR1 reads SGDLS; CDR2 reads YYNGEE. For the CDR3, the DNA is TGTGCCAGCAGCCCCAGTAAAACAGGAGCGCGGACTGAAGCTTTCTTT. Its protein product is CASSPSKTGARTEAFF.

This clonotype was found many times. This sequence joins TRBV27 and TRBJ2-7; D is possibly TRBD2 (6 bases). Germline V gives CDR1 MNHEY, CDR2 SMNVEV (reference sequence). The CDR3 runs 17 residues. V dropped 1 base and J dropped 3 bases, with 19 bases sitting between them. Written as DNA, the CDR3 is TGTGCCAGCAGTTTATACCCCCGGAGGGCGGGGAGCTACGAGCAGTACTTC. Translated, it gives CASSLYPRRAGSYEQYF.

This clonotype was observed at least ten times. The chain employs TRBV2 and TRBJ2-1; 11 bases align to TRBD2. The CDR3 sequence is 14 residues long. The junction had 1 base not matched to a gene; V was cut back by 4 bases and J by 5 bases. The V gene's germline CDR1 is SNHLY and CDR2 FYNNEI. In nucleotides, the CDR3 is TGTGCCAGCAGTGGACTAGCGGGACACAATGAGCAGTTCTTC. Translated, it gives CASSGLAGHNEQFF.

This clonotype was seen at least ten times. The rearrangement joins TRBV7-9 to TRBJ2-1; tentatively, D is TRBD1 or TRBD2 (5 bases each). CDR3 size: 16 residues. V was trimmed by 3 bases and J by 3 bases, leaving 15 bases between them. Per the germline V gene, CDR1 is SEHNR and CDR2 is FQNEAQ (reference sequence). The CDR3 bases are TGTGCCAGCAGCTTGGTGATCGGGGCTCTCTACAATGAGCAGTTCTTC. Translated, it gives CASSLVIGALYNEQFF.